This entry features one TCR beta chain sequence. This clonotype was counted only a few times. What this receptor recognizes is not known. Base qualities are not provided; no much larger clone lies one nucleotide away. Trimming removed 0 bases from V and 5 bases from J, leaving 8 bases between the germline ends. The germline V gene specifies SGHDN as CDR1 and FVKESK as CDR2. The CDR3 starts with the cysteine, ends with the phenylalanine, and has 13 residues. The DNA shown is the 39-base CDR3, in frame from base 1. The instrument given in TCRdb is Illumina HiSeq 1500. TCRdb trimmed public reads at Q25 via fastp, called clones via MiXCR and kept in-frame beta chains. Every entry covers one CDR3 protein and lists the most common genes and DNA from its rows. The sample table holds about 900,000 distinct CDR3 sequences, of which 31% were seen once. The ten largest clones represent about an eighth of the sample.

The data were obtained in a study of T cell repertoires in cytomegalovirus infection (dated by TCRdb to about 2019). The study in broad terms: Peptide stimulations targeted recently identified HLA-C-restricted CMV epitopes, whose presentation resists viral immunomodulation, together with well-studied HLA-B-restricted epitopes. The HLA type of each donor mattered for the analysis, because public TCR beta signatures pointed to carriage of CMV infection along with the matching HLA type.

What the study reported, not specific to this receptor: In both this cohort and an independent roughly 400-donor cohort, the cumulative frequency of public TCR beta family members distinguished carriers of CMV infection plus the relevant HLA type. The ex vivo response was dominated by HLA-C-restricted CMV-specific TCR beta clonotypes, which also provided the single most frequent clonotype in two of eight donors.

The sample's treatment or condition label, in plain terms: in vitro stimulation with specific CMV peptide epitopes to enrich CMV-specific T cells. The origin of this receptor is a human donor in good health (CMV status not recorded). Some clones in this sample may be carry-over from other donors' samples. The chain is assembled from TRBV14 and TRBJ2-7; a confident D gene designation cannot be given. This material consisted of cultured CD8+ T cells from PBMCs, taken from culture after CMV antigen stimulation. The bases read TGTGCCAGCAGCCAAGAAGACCTCAACGAGCAGTACTTC. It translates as CASSQEDLNEQYF.